This T cell receptor (beta chain) was obtained from a study of blood T cell repertoires in COVID-19. Study overall: Some COVID-19 samples were acute and others convalescent; all came from the United States, Italy and Spain. Nucleic acid was either cDNA or gDNA, and it came from T cells, B-cell-depleted T cells, or PBMCs.

Trimming took 6 bases from V and 11 from J; bases not matched to a gene: 5. CDR3 length equals 11 residues. Germline V gene lookup returns CDR1 MNHEY and CDR2 SVGEGT. Original methodology: Reference gene primer amplification yielded estimated nucleated cell counts. TCRdb's copy holds only in-frame clones and misses some; the assay was immunoSEQ multiplex PCR. V and J calls and clone size are those listed in that table; D and trimming were worked out from the DNA. The sample contains about 140,000 clones, over 70% of which appear only once. This clone was counted only a few times. This TCR derives from a woman between 50 and 59 years old with acute or convalescent COVID-19. The chain combines TRBV6-2 or TRBV6-3 with TRBJ1-1; 8 positions match TRBD1. The source material was peripheral blood. CDR3 region: CASSLGTGAFF. The CDR3 nucleotides are TGTGCCAGCAGCCTAGGGACAGGCGCTTTCTTT.